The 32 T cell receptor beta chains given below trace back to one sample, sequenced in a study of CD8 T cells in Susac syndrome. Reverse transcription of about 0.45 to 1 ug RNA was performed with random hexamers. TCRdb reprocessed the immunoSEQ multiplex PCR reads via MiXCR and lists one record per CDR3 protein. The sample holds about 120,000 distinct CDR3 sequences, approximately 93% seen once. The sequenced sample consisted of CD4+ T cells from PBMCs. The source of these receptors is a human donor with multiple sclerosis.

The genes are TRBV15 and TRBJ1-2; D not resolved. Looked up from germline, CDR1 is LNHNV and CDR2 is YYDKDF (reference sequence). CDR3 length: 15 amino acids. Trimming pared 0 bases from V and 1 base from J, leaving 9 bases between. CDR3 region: CATSRDTSINYGYTF. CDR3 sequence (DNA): TGTGCCACCAGCAGAGATACCTCCATTAACTATGGCTACACCTTC.

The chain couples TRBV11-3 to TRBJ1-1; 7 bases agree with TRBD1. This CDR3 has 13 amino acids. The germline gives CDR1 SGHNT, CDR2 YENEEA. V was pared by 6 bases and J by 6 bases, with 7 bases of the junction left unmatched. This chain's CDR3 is CASSSTGKPEAFF. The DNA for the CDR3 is TGTGCCAGCAGTTCGACAGGGAAACCTGAAGCTTTCTTT.

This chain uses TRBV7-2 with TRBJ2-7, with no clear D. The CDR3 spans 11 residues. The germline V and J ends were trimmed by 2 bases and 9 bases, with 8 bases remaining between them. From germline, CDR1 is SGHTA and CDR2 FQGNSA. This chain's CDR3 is CASSLTTSQYF. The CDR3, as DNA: TGTGCCAGCAGCTTAACCACATCGCAGTACTTC.

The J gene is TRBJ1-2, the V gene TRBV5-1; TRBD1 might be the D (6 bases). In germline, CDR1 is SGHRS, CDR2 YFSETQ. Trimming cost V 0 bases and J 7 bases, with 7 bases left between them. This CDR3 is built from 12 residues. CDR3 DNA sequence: TGCGCCAGCAGCTTGGAACAGGGTGGCTACACCTTC. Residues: CASSLEQGGYTF.

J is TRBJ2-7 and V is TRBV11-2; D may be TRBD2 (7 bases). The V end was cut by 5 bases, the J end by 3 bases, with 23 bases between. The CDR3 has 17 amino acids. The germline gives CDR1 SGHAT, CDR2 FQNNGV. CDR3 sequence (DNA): TGTGCCAGCAGCCCAATAGGGGGGGTAAAGAAGAACTACGAGCAGTACTTC. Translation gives CASSPIGGVKKNYEQYF.

The CDR3 region has the DNA TGTGCCAGTAGTTTATCCCACTTTGGAAACACCATATATTTT. Translated: CASSLSHFGNTIYF. The rearrangement links TRBV19 to TRBJ1-3; D is undetermined. The V gene lost 5 bases and the J gene lost 3 bases, with 11 bases spanning the gap. Germline V gene data show CDR1 as LNHDA and CDR2 as SQIVND (reference sequence). The CDR3 is 14 residues long.

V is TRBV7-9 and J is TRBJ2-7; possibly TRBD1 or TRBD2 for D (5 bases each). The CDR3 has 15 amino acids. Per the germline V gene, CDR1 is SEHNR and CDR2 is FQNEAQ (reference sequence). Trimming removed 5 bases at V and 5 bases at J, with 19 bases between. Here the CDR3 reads CASSPRRLGTDEQYF. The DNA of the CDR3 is TGTGCCAGCAGCCCCCGTCGGTTGGGGACCGACGAGCAGTACTTC.

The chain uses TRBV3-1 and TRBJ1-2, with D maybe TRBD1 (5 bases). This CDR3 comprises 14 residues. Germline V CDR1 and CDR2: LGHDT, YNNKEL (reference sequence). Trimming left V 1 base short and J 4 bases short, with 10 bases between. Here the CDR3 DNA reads TGTGCCAGCAGCCAAGGGATGGGGCCCTATGGCTACACCTTC. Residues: CASSQGMGPYGYTF.

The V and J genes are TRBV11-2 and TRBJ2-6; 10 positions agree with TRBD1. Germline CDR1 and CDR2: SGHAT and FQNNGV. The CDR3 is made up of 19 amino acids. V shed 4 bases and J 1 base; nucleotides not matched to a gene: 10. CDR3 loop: CASSSKVPGQGSGANVLTF. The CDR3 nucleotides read TGTGCCAGCAGCTCTAAAGTACCGGGACAGGGGTCTGGGGCCAACGTCCTGACTTTC.

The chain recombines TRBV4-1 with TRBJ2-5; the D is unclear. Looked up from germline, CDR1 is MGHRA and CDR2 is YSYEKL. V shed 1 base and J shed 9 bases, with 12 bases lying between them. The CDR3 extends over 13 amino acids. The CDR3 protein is CASSQVIPEAQYF. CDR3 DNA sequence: TGCGCCAGCAGCCAAGTAATCCCCGAGGCCCAGTACTTC.

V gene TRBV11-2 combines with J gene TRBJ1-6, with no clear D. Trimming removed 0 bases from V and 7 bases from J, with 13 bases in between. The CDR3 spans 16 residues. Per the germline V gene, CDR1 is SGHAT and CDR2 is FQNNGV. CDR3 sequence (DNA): TGTGCCAGCAGCTTAGATCCGGACCCCGTAAATTCACCCCTCCACTTT. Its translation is CASSLDPDPVNSPLHF.

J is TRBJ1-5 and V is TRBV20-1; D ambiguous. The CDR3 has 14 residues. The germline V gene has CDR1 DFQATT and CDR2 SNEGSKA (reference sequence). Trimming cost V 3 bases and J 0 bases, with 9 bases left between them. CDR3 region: CSASKEYSNQPQHF. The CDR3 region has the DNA TGCAGTGCTAGCAAGGAGTATAGCAATCAGCCCCAGCATTTT.

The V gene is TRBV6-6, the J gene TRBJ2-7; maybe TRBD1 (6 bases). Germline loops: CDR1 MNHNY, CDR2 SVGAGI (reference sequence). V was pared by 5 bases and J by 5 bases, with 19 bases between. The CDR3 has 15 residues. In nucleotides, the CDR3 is TGTGCCAGCAGTGTCCTCAGGGGCCCAGGAGACGAGCAGTACTTC. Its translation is CASSVLRGPGDEQYF.

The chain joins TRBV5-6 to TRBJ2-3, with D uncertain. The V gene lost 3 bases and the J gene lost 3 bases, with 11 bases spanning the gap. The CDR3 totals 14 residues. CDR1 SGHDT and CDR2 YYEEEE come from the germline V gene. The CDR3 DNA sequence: TGTGCCAGCAGCTCCCTACTTACGACAGATACGCAGTATTTT. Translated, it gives CASSSLLTTDTQYF.

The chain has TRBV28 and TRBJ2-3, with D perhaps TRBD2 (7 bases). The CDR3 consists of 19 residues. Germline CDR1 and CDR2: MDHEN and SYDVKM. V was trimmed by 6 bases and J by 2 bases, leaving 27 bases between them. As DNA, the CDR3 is TGTGCCAGCAGCCGTCAGAAATTTGAGGTGGGGGGGGCCACAGATACGCAGTATTTT. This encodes CASSRQKFEVGGATDTQYF.

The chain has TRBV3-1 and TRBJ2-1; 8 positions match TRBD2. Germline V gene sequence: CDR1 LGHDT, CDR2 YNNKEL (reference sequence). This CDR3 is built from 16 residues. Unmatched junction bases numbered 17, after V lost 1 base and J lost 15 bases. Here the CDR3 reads CASSQGRASGSFVPFF. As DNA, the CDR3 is TGTGCCAGCAGCCAAGGTCGGGCTAGCGGGTCCTTCGTTCCGTTCTTC.

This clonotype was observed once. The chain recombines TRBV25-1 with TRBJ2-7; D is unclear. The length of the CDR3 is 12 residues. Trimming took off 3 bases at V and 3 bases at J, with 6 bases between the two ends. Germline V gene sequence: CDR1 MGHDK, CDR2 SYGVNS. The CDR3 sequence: CASSDRFYEQYF. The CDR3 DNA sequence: TGTGCCAGCAGTGACAGATTCTACGAGCAGTACTTC.

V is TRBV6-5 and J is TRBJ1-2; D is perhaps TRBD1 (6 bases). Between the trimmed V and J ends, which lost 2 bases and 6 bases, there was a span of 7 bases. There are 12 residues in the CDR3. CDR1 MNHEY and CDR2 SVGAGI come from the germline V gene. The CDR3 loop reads CASSYTGNGYTF. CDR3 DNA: TGTGCCAGCAGTTACACAGGGAATGGCTACACCTTC.

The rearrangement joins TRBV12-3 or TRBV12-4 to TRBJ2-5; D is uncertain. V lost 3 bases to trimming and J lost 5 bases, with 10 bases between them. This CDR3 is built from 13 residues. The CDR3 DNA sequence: TGTGCCAGCAGTTTGATCCATGGGGAGACCCAGTACTTC. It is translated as CASSLIHGETQYF.

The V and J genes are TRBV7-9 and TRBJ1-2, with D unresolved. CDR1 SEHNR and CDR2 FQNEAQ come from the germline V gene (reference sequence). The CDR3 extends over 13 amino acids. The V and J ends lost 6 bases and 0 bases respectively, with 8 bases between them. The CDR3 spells CASRYGTNYGYTF. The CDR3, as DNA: TGTGCCAGCAGATATGGCACTAACTATGGCTACACCTTC. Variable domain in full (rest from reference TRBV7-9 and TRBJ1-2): DTGVSQNPRHKITKRGQNVTFRCDPISEHNRLYWYRQTLGQGPEFLTYFQNEAQLEKSRLLSDRFSAERPKGSFSTLEIQRTEQGDSAMYLCASRYGTNYGYTFGSGTRLTVV.

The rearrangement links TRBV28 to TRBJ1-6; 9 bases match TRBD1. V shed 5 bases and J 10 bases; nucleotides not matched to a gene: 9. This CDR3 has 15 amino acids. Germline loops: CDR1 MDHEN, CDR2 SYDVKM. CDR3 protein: CASSRTGTGQSPLHF. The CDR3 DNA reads TGTGCCAGCAGTCGAACCGGGACAGGGCAATCACCCCTCCACTTT.

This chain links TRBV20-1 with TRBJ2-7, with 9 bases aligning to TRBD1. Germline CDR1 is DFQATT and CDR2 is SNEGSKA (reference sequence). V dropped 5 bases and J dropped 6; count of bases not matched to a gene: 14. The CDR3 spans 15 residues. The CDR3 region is CSALFPGQGGGEQYF. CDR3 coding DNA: TGCAGTGCTCTTTTCCCGGGACAGGGAGGGGGCGAGCAGTACTTC.

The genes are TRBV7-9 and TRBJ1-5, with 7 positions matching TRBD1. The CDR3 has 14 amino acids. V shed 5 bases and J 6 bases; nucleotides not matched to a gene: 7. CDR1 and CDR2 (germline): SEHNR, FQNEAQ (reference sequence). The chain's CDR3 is CASSPGQGGQPQHF. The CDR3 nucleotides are TGTGCCAGCAGCCCCGGGCAGGGGGGTCAGCCCCAGCATTTT.

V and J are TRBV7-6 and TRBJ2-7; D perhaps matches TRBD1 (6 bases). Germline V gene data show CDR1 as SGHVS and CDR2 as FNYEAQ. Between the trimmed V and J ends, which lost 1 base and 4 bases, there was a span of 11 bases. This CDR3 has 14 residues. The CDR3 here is CASSLGGGQYEQYF. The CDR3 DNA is TGTGCCAGCAGCTTAGGCGGCGGACAGTACGAGCAGTACTTC.

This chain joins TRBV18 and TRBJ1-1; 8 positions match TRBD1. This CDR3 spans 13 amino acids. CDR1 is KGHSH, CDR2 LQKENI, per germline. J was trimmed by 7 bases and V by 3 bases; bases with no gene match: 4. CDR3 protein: CASSPGDRSEAFF. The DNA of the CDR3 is TGTGCCAGCTCACCGGGGGACAGGAGTGAAGCTTTCTTT.

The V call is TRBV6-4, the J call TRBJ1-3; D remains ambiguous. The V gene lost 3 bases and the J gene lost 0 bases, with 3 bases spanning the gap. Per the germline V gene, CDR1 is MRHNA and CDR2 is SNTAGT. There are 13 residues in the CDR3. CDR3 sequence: CASSENSGNTIYF. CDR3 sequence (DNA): TGTGCCAGCAGTGAAAACTCTGGAAACACCATATATTTT.

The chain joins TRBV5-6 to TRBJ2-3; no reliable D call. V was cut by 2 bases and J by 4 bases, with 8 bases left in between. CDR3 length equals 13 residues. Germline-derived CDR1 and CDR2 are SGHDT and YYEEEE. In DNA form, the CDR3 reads TGTGCCAGCAGCTTACCCCCCGCAGATACGCAGTATTTT. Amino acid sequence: CASSLPPADTQYF.

DNA for the CDR3: TGTGCCTGGAGCTCGCCAAGGTGGGAGAGACAGGGCAGCAATCAGCCCCAGCATTTT. Translation: CAWSSPRWERQGSNQPQHF. V usage is TRBV30 and J usage is TRBJ1-5; TRBD1 matches 7 bases. The germline gives CDR1 GTSNPN, CDR2 SVGIG (reference sequence). With V trimmed by 3 bases and J by 1 base, 18 bases remained unmatched. There are 19 residues in the CDR3.

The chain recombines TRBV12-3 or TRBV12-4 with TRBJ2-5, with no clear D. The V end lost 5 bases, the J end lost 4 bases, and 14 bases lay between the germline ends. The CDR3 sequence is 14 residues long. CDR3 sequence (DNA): TGTGCCAGCAGTCGACAACCACGAGGAGAGACCCAGTACTTC. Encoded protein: CASSRQPRGETQYF.

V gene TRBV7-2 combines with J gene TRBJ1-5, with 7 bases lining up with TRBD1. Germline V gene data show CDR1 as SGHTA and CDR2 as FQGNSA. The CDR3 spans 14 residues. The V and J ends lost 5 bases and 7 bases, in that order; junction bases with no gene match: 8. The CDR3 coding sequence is TGTGCCAGCAGCGCGCAGGGGGGAAACCAGCCCCAGCATTTT. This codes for CASSAQGGNQPQHF. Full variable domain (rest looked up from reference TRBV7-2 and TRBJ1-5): GAGVSQSPSNKVTEKGKDVELRCDPISGHTALYWYRQSLGQGLEFLIYFQGNSAPDKSGLPSDRFSAERTGGSVSTLTIQRTQQEDSAVYLCASSAQGGNQPQHFGDGTRLSIL.

The CDR3 sequence: CAWEPGNTIYF. The CDR3 DNA reads TGTGCCTGGGAACCTGGAAACACCATATATTTT. The rearrangement joins TRBV30 to TRBJ1-3; D gene unclear. CDR3 length: 11 residues. Germline CDR1 and CDR2: GTSNPN and SVGIG (reference sequence). With 5 bases removed from V and 2 bases from J, the gap between germline ends came to 4 bases.

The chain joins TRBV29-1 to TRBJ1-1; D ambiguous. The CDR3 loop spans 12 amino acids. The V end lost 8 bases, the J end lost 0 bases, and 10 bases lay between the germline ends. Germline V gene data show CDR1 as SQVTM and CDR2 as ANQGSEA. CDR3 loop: CSTSLLNTEAFF. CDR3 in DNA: TGCAGCACCAGCTTATTGAACACTGAAGCTTTCTTT.